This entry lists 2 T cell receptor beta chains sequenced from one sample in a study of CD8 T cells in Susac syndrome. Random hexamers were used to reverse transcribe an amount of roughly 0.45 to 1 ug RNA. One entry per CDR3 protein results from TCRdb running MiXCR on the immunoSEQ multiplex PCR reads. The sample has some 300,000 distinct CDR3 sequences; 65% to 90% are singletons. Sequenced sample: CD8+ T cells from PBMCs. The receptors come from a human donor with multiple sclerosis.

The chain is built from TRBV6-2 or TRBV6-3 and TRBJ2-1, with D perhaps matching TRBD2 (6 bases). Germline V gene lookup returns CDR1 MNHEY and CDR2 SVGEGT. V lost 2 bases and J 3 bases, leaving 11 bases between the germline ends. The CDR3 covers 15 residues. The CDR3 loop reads CASSYGRGFYNEQFF. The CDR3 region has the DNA TGTGCCAGCAGTTACGGTCGGGGGTTCTACAATGAGCAGTTCTTC.

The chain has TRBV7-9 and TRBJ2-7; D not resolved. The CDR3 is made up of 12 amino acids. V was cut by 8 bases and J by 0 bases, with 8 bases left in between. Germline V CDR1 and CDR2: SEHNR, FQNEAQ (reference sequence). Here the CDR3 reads CASGHSSYEQYF. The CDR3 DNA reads TGTGCCAGCGGGCACAGCTCCTACGAGCAGTACTTC.